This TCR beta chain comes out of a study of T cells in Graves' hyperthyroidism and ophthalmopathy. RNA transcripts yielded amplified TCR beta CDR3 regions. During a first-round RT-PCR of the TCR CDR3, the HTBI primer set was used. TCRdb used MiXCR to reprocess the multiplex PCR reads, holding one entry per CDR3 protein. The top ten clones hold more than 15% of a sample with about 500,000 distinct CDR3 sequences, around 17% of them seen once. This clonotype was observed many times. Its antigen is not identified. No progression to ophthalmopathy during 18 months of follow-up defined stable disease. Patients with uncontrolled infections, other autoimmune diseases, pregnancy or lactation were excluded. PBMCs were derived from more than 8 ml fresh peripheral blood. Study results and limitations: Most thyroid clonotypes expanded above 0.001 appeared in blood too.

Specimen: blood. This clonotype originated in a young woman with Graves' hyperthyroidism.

In DNA, the CDR3 is TGTGCCAGCAGTTTGTCCCGCTCAAATCAGCCCCAGCATTTT. Protein sequence: CASSLSRSNQPQHF. The chain employs TRBV27 and TRBJ1-5; D remains unclear. Germline CDR1 and CDR2: MNHEY and SMNVEV (reference sequence). Trimming took 3 bases from V and 4 from J, leaving 10 bases between them. The CDR3 loop spans 14 amino acids.